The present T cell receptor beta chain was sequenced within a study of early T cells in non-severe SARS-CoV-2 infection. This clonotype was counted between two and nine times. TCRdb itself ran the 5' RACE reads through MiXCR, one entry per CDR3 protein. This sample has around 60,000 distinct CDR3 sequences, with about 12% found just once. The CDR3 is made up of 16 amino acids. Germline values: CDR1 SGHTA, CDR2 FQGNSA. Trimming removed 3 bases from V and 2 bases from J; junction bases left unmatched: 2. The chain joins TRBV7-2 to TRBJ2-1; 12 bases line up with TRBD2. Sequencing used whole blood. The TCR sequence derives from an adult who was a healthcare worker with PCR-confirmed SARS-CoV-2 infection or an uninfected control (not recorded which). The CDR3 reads CASSFRLAGAYNEQFF. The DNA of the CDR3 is TGTGCCAGCAGCTTTCGACTAGCGGGGGCCTACAATGAGCAGTTCTTC.